This T cell receptor (beta chain) is from a study of cytomegalovirus exposure and HLA in healthy donors. General study findings and limits: Immune exposure data for these donors was limited to CMV serostatus. Being productive about 90% or about 30% of the time was typical of most TCR beta V segments in an earlier analysis.

The PCR ran on 60 Vbeta and 13 Jbeta primers. Only in-frame clones appear in the TCRdb table, and some are missing; sequencing was by immunoSEQ multiplex PCR. The sample carries about 120,000 clones, around 80% recorded once. This clone appeared a single time. The antigen is not known. V was pared by 7 bases and J by 8 bases, with 9 bases of the junction left unmatched. The CDR3 has 13 amino acids. Germline loops: CDR1 SGHNT, CDR2 YYREEE (reference sequence). The chain recombines TRBV5-4 with TRBJ2-1, with TRBD2 matching 7 bases. This TCR derives from a man aged 25-45 years in good health and CMV-seropositive. Sequences were obtained from PBMCs. In nucleotides, the CDR3 is TGTGCCAGCTATCCCGGGGGGAGGGATGAGCAGTTCTTC. Translation: CASYPGGRDEQFF. The full variable domain, in which reference TRBV5-4 and TRBJ2-1 provide the parts outside the CDR3, is ETGVTQSPTHLIKTRGQQVTLRCSSQSGHNTVSWYQQALGQGPQFIFQYYREEENGRGNFPPRFSGLQFPNYSSELNVNALELDDSALYLCASYPGGRDEQFFGPGTRLTVL.